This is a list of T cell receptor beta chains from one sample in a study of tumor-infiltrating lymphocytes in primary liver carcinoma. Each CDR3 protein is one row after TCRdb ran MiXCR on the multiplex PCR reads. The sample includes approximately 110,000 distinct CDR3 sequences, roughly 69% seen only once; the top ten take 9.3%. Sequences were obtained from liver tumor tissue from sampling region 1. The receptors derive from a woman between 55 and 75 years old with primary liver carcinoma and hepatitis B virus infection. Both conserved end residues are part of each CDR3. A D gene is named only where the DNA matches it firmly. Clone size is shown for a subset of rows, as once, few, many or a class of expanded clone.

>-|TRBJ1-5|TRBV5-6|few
CASNSFSQPQHF
TGTGCCAGCAACTCCTTTAGTCAGCCCCAGCATTTT
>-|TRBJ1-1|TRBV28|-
CASSPPWGRGEAFF
TGTGCCAGCAGTCCCCCATGGGGTCGGGGTGAAGCTTTCTTT
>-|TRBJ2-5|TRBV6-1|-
CASRYWTDSQRTQYF
TGTGCCAGCAGGTACTGGACAGACAGTCAACGGACCCAGTACTTC
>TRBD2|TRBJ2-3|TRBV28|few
CATLEASGIKSDTQYF
TGTGCCACCCTGGAGGCTAGCGGGATCAAATCAGATACGCAGTATTTT
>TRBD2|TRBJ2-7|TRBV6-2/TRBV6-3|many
CASSYSGLVDYEQYF
TGTGCCAGCAGTTACTCCGGACTAGTCGACTACGAGCAGTACTTC
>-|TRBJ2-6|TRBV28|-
CASSDTGLRTSGANVLTF
TGTGCCAGCAGCGATACGGGACTTAGAACCTCTGGGGCCAACGTCCTGACTTTC
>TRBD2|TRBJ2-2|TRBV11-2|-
CAINSLLADNTGELFF
TGTGCCATCAACTCCCTACTAGCGGATAACACCGGGGAGCTGTTTTTT
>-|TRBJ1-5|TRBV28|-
CASGTLNYQPQHF
TGTGCCAGCGGGACCCTCAACTATCAGCCCCAGCATTTT
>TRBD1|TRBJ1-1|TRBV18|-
CASSPSSGDSRSAFF
TGTGCCAGCTCACCCTCCTCCGGGGACAGTCGATCAGCTTTCTTT
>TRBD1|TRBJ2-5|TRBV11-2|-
CANSLDLGTGLEYF
TGCGCCAACAGCCTGGATCTGGGGACAGGGCTTGAGTACTTC
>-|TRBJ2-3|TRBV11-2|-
CASNLGDGTQYF
TGTGCCAGCAACTTAGGGGACGGCACGCAGTACTTT
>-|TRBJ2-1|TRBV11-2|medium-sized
CASSQELGKNEQFF
TGTGCCAGCAGCCAAGAATTGGGGAAGAATGAGCAGTTCTTC
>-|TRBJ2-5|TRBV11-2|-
CVSSSGLLETQYF
TGTGTCAGCAGCTCCGGACTGCTGGAGACCCAGTACTTC
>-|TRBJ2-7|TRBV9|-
CASSVAANYEQYF
TGTGCCAGCAGCGTAGCCGCTAACTACGAGCAGTACTTC
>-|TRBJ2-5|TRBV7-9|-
CVNTRGEGWEETQYF
TGTGTCAACACCCGGGGAGAAGGCTGGGAAGAGACCCAGTACTTC
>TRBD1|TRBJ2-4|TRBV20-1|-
CSAAPVLDRGTKNIQYF
TGCAGTGCTGCCCCTGTTCTGGACAGGGGGACCAAAAACATTCAGTACTTC
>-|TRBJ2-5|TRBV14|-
CASSQEPGGLSGETQYF
TGTGCCAGCAGCCAAGAACCAGGGGGACTCTCAGGGGAGACCCAGTACTTC
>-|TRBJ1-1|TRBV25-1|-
CVSSAYGTVNTEAFF
TGTGTCAGCAGTGCATATGGGACGGTGAACACTGAAGCTTTCTTT
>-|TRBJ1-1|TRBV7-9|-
CASSLDGQEAFF
TGTGCCAGCAGCTTAGACGGACAGGAAGCTTTCTTT
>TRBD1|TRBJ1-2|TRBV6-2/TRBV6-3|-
CTSSETGERGYTF
TGTACCAGTAGTGAAACAGGGGAGCGCGGCTACACCTTC
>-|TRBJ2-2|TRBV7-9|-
CASSPPPERANTGELFF
TGTGCCAGCAGCCCCCCGCCGGAGAGAGCGAACACCGGGGAGCTGTTTTTT
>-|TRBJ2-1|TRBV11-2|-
CASARGSNSYNEQFF
TGTGCCAGCGCGCGGGGATCGAACTCCTACAATGAGCAGTTCTTC
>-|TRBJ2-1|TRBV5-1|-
CASSLASPSYNEQFF
TGCGCCAGCAGTTTGGCCAGTCCCTCCTACAATGAGCAGTTCTTC
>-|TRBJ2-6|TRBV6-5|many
CASSYVSSGANVLTF
TGTGCCAGCAGTTACGTTTCTTCTGGGGCCAACGTCCTGACTTTC
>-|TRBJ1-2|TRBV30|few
CAWMLSGAGVYGYTF
TGTGCCTGGATGCTGTCGGGGGCGGGGGTCTATGGCTACACCTTC
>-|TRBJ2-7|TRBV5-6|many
CASSLDRTYEQYF
TGTGCCAGCAGCTTGGATAGGACCTACGAGCAGTACTTC
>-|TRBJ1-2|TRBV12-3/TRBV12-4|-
CASSPLDSGLYGYTF
TGTGCCAGCAGTCCCCTAGACAGCGGCCTTTATGGCTACACCTTC
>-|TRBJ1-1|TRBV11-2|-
CASSLAKNTGAFF
TGTGCCAGCAGCTTAGCAAAGAACACTGGAGCTTTCTTT
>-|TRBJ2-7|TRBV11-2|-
CPSSDAVGQEAEQYF
TGTCCCAGCAGCGACGCTGTGGGGCAGGAAGCCGAGCAGTACTTC
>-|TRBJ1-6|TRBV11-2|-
CDSIFSGPYNSPLHF
TGTGACAGCATCTTTTCTGGCCCGTACAACTCGCCCCTCCACTTT
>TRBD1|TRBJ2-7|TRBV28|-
CASSLVQGAREQYF
TGTGCCAGCAGTTTGGTACAGGGGGCTAGGGAGCAGTACTTC
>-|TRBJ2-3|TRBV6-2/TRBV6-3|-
CASSCDSGGRSDTQYF
TGTGCAAGCAGTTGCGATAGCGGAGGGAGGTCAGATACGCAGTATTTT
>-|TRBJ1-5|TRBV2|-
CASSERGVRGNQPQHF
TGTGCCAGCAGTGAACGCGGGGTAAGGGGCAATCAGCCCCAGCATTTT
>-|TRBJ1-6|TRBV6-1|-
CASGIANSSLHF
TGTGCCAGCGGAATAGCGAATTCATCCCTCCACTTT
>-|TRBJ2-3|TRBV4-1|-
CASNQVWDGGFTDTQYF
TGCGCCAGCAACCAAGTTTGGGACGGGGGATTCACAGATACGCAGTATTTT
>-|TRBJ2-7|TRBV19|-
CASSSNFGIYEQYF
TGTGCCAGTAGTTCAAACTTCGGCATTTACGAGCAGTACTTC
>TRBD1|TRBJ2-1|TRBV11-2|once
CVSRLDRADEQFF
TGTGTCAGCAGATTGGACAGGGCCGATGAGCAGTTCTTC
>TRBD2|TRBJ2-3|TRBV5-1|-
CASSSGLAGADTQYF
TGCGCCAGCAGCTCGGGGCTAGCGGGAGCAGATACGCAGTATTTT
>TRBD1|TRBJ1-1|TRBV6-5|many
CASRSGQGGFRTEAFF
TGTGCCAGCAGGTCAGGACAGGGTGGGTTTAGAACTGAAGCTTTCTTT
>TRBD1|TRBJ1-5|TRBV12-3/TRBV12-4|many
CASRPGTVEQPQHF
TGTGCCAGCAGGCCGGGGACAGTGGAACAGCCCCAGCATTTT
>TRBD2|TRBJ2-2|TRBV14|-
CASSPLAGDQTGELFF
TGTGCCAGCAGCCCTTTAGCGGGAGACCAGACCGGGGAGCTGTTTTTT
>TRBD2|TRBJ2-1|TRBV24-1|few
CATSESYGAGGKDNEQFF
TGTGCCACCAGTGAGTCCTATGGAGCGGGAGGAAAGGACAATGAGCAGTTCTTC